This TCR beta chain was recovered during a study of T cell repertoires in cytomegalovirus infection. MiXCR, run by TCRdb on the reads, gives a single entry per CDR3 protein. The sample lists 200,000 to 300,000 distinct CDR3 sequences, approximately 13% occurring once. This CDR3 is 18 amino acids long. Germline V gives CDR1 LNHDA, CDR2 SQIVND (reference sequence). The V end was cut by 8 bases, the J end by 0 bases, with 23 bases between. Sequencing was carried out using PBMCs. The V gene is TRBV19, the J gene TRBJ1-3; D is uncertain. This receptor was taken from a human donor in good health (CMV status not recorded). Some clones in this sample may be carry-over from other donors' samples. CDR3 residues: CASQESAGLINSGNTIYF. In nucleotides, the CDR3 is TGTGCCAGTCAGGAGTCGGCAGGCCTTATTAACTCTGGAAACACCATATATTTT. The variable domain in full, with the rest retrieved from reference TRBV19 and TRBJ1-3, is DGGITQSPKYLFRKEGQNVTLSCEQNLNHDAMYWYRQDPGQGLRLIYYSQIVNDFQKGDIAEGYSVSREKKESFPLTVTSAQKNPTAFYLCASQESAGLINSGNTIYFGEGSWLTVV.